The 19 T cell receptor beta chains in this list originate from one sample, sequenced in a study of T cell clonality in common variable immunodeficiency. Profiled with immunoSEQ multiplex PCR; TCRdb holds only in-frame clones, not every one. The repertoire yields tens of thousands of clones, none seen only once; the top ten contain 1.8%. What was sequenced was peripheral blood mononuclear cells. The receptors shown here come from a person aged 18 to 75 in good health.

This clone was observed many times. The read ends 3 residues shy of where the CDR3 ends; the end is completed using the germline J gene. The chain links TRBV5-4 to TRBJ1-1, with 10 bases lining up with TRBD1. CDR3 length: 16 amino acids. The trim removed 7 bases at V and 4 bases at J, leaving 13 bases unmatched. The germline gives CDR1 SGHNT, CDR2 YYREEE (reference sequence). The DNA read from the CDR3 is TGTGCCAGCCAAGGGGGAGACAGGGGGCTTTTCACTGAA. This sequence encodes CASQGGDRGLFTE. In full, the CDR3 reads CASQGGDRGLFTEAFF.

This clone was seen repeatedly, ten times or more. The sequenced fragment ends 3 residues before the CDR3 boundary, so the rest is inferred from the germline J gene. This chain connects TRBV7-9 to TRBJ2-5, with TRBD2 identical over 7 bases. The junction had 5 bases not matched to a gene; V was cut back by 11 bases and J by 2 bases. CDR1 is SEHNR and CDR2 is FQNEAQ in the germline V gene (reference sequence). The CDR3 sequence is 12 residues long. The CDR3 DNA, read in part, is TGTGCCGCCGGCGGGAGTCAAGAGACC. Protein product: CAAGGSQET. In full, the CDR3 is CAAGGSQETQYF.

This clone was seen a handful of times. The read ends 3 residues before the CDR3 terminus; that terminus is restored from the germline J gene. The V gene is TRBV6-2 or TRBV6-3, the J gene TRBJ1-2, with D perhaps TRBD1 (5 bases). The CDR3 loop spans 15 amino acids. Germline CDR1 reads MNHEY; CDR2 reads SVGEGT. CDR3 region: CASKPGVEQGHDYTF. CDR3 DNA (partial): TGTGCCAGCAAGCCGGGCGTGGAGCAGGGCCACGAC.

This clone has a handful of counts. The read comes to an end 3 residues before the CDR3 does, leaving the germline J gene to fill in the end. The genes are TRBV19 and TRBJ1-1; no clear D. Germline V gene sequence: CDR1 LNHDA, CDR2 SQIVND (reference sequence). V lost 3 bases to trimming and J lost 1 base, with 12 bases between them. This CDR3 region has 15 residues. The CDR3 bases that were read are TGTGCCAGTAGTATGATAAAGCGGGCGAACACTGAA. Translated, it gives CASSMIKRANTE. The whole CDR3 region reads CASSMIKRANTEAFF. The full variable domain, rest sourced from reference TRBV19 and TRBJ1-1, is DGGITQSPKYLFRKEGQNVTLSCEQNLNHDAMYWYRQDPGQGLRLIYYSQIVNDFQKGDIAEGYSVSREKKESFPLTVTSAQKNPTAFYLCASSMIKRANTEAFFGQGTRLTVV.

Ten or more counts support this clone. The DNA ends 3 residues before the CDR3 does, and the rest of the CDR3 is filled in from the germline J gene. V is TRBV5-1 and J is TRBJ2-1, with 10 bases fitting TRBD2. This CDR3 comprises 14 residues. The J segment lost 8 bases and the V segment lost 8 bases, leaving 10 bases of the junction unmatched. CDR1 is SGHRS and CDR2 is YFSETQ in the germline V gene. CDR3 bases read: TGCGCCAGTCGTCTTGGGCTAGCGGGAGATGAG. Its translation is CASRLGLAGDE. The whole CDR3 protein reads CASRLGLAGDEQFF.

This clone was recorded at least ten times. Sequencing ends 3 residues short of the CDR3 end; the germline J gene provides the rest. The genes are TRBV11-3 and TRBJ2-1, with a weak D call TRBD2 (5 bases). The CDR3 consists of 15 residues. V dropped 2 bases and J dropped 6 bases, with 14 bases sitting between them. The V gene's germline CDR1 is SGHNT and CDR2 YENEEA. The CDR3 protein is CASSLSPIATNEQFF. The DNA read from the CDR3 is TGTGCCAGCAGCTTAAGTCCAATAGCGACCAATGAG.

This clone was detected ten times or more. CDR3 residues: CASSLIQGGTEAFF. The part of the CDR3 DNA that was read is TGTGCCAGCAGCTTGATACAGGGGGGGACTGAA. V and J are TRBV7-2 and TRBJ1-1; the match to TRBD1 covers 8 bases. With the read ending 3 residues before the CDR3 end, the germline J gene is used to fill in that end. This CDR3 has 14 residues. The V gene end was trimmed by 3 bases and the J gene end by 5 bases; junction bases not matched to a gene: 5. Germline V gene sequence: CDR1 SGHTA, CDR2 FQGNSA.

This clone showed up many times. Read data end 3 residues before the CDR3 end; the end is taken from the germline J gene. The chain employs TRBV7-6 and TRBJ1-1, with 8 bases lining up with TRBD1. The trim removed 3 bases at V and 4 bases at J, leaving 1 base unmatched. The CDR3 has 13 residues. Germline CDR1 is SGHVS and CDR2 is FNYEAQ. The CDR3 sequence is CASSFTGGTEAFF. Partial CDR3 DNA: TGTGCCAGCAGCTTTACAGGGGGCACTGAA.

This clone was found a few times. The read ends 3 residues early relative to the CDR3; the germline J gene fills the gap. This sequence joins TRBV14 and TRBJ2-7; D call uncertain. This CDR3 is 16 amino acids long. The germline CDR1 and CDR2 sequences are SGHDN and FVKESK. V lost 3 bases, J lost 2 bases, and 17 bases lay in between. The CDR3 reads CASSQEARAPPYEQYF. The CDR3 DNA, read in part, is TGTGCCAGCAGCCAGGAAGCAAGGGCCCCTCCCTACGAG.

Many counts were recorded for this clone. The CDR3 goes on 3 residues after the read ends, and that part is filled in from the germline J gene. The J gene is TRBJ1-2, the V gene TRBV7-3, with D tentatively TRBD1 (5 bases). The CDR3 has 16 amino acids. Germline CDR1 is SGHTA and CDR2 is FQGTGA. The sequenced part of the CDR3 DNA is TGTGCCAGCAGCGACGCCGGGACTAGCGGGAGCGACGAC. As protein: CASSDAGTSGSDD. The full CDR3 protein is CASSDAGTSGSDDYTF.

This clone showed up many times. The read stops 3 residues short of the end of the CDR3; the missing end is completed from the germline J gene. This chain joins TRBV18 and TRBJ1-1, with D possibly being TRBD1 (6 bases). The CDR3 length is 16 residues. The germline V and J ends were trimmed by 3 bases and 2 bases, with 16 bases remaining between them. Germline V gene data show CDR1 as KGHSH and CDR2 as LQKENI. This CDR3 reads CASSPWGGVGNTEAFF. CDR3 DNA, as far as it was read: TGTGCCAGCTCACCGTGGGGGGGCGTGGGAAACACTGAA.

This clone was seen ten or more times. The sequenced fragment ends 3 residues before the CDR3 boundary, so the rest is inferred from the germline J gene. The J gene is TRBJ2-6, the V gene TRBV6-2 or TRBV6-3; D unclear. V was shortened by 6 bases and J by 4 bases, with 16 bases between the two germline ends. The germline V gene encodes CDR1 MNHEY and CDR2 SVGEGT. The CDR3 is 16 residues long. CDR3 bases read: TGTGCCAGCAGACCACCCACCCAGTCCGGGGCCAACGTC. Its translation: CASRPPTQSGANV. The CDR3 as a whole reads CASRPPTQSGANVLTF.

This clone was found many times. The CDR3 end lies 3 residues beyond the end of the read and is filled in from the germline J gene. The chain recombines TRBV20-1 with TRBJ1-1; TRBD1 matches 7 bases. This CDR3 comprises 13 residues. CDR1 and CDR2 from the germline V gene are DFQATT and SNEGSKA (reference sequence). J gave up 3 bases and V 2 bases, and 3 bases lay outside the gene matches. The DNA read from the CDR3 is TGCAGTGCTAGAAAGGGGGCGGACACTGAA. Its translation is CSARKGADTE. The entire CDR3 sequence reads CSARKGADTEAFF.

Ten or more counts support this clone. From the germline J gene comes the end of the CDR3, since the read stops 3 residues before it. V is TRBV2 and J is TRBJ2-3; weak D call: TRBD2 (6 bases). The CDR3 is made up of 17 amino acids. Germline loops: CDR1 SNHLY, CDR2 FYNNEI. V lost 4 bases, J lost 1 base, and 18 bases lay in between. CDR3 DNA, as far as it was read: TGTGCCAGCAGTGTGAATCCAAGCTGGGGGGGCACAGATACG. Translated, it gives CASSVNPSWGGTDT. The full CDR3 reads CASSVNPSWGGTDTQYF.

This clone was observed many times. The CDR3 extends 3 residues past the end of the read, so its final part is completed from the germline J gene. The J gene is TRBJ1-2, the V gene TRBV20-1; 9 nucleotides agree with TRBD1. The CDR3 spans 14 residues. Germline V gene sequence: CDR1 DFQATT, CDR2 SNEGSKA (reference sequence). CDR3: CSAREPGQGFSYTF. The DNA read from the CDR3 is TGCAGTGCTAGAGAACCGGGACAGGGTTTTAGC.

About this clone: The CDR3 end is not reached by the read, which stops 3 residues before it; the germline J gene fills it in. The chain is built from TRBV19 and TRBJ1-1, with D unclear. CDR3 length: 16 residues. The V gene's germline CDR1 is LNHDA and CDR2 SQIVND (reference sequence). CDR3 sequence: CASSNSLGSRQETAFF. The sequenced CDR3 bases are TGTGCCAGTAGTAACTCCCTGGGCAGCAGGCAAGAGACC.

Remarks on this clone: The sequence runs out 3 residues before the end of the CDR3; the remainder is reconstructed from the germline J gene. This rearrangement joins TRBV19 to TRBJ2-3; 7 nucleotides line up with TRBD1. The CDR3 loop spans 15 amino acids. Per the germline V gene, CDR1 is LNHDA and CDR2 is SQIVND (reference sequence). CDR3 bases read: TGTGCCAGTAGTATCGTTCGGACAGGCAATCAGCCG. Protein sequence: CASSIVRTGNQP. The whole CDR3 region reads CASSIVRTGNQPQYF. Full variable domain (missing parts from reference TRBV19 and TRBJ2-3): DGGITQSPKYLFRKEGQNVTLSCEQNLNHDAMYWYRQDPGQGLRLIYYSQIVNDFQKGDIAEGYSVSREKKESFPLTVTSAQKNPTAFYLCASSIVRTGNQPQYFGPGTRLTVL.

This clone has more than one count but fewer than ten. The read stops 3 residues short of the end of the CDR3; the missing end is completed from the germline J gene. This chain joins TRBV2 and TRBJ2-3; 7 nucleotides agree with TRBD2. Germline V gene lookup returns CDR1 SNHLY and CDR2 FYNNEI. CDR3 length: 15 amino acids. Trimming took 3 bases from V and 1 from J; bases not matched to a gene: 4. CDR3 DNA, as far as it was read: TGTGCCAGCAGTGAGCGGGGAGGGGGCACAGATACG. Translated, it gives CASSERGGGTDT. The whole CDR3 region reads CASSERGGGTDTQYF.

This clone occurred many times. The read finishes 3 residues shy of the CDR3 end, and the germline J gene is used to complete it. V is TRBV30 and J is TRBJ2-2; D may be TRBD1 (6 bases). V lost 3 bases and J 9 bases, leaving 17 bases between the germline ends. The CDR3 loop spans 14 amino acids. Germline V gene sequence: CDR1 GTSNPN, CDR2 SVGIG (reference sequence). This CDR3 is CAWSPAPGERELFF. The DNA read from the CDR3 is TGTGCCTGGAGCCCTGCCCCAGGGGAGAGGGAG.